This T cell receptor (beta chain) is drawn from a study of molecular identifiers for immune sequencing clone quantification. RNA fractions of 10%, 30% or 50% and 20,000 to 1,000,000 sorted cells were the source of naive CD8 libraries. Sorted naive CD8 T cells were those defined as CD8+CD4-CCR7+CD45RA+. As to this clonotype: Its antigen is currently unknown. With a much larger clone just one base away, this may be a read error.

Study-level points and caveats: Effector cells had over 99% of their molecules in clones above 20 RNA copies, while naive cells had under 1%.

The CDR3 is 14 amino acids. The junction had 7 bases not matched to a gene; V was cut back by 10 bases and J by 2 bases. Germline V gene lookup returns CDR1 MNHEY and CDR2 SMNVEV (reference sequence). For bulk TCR libraries, previously described methods and listed TCR primers were used. TCRdb itself ran the PCR reads through MiXCR, one entry per CDR3 protein. Of 490,000 or so distinct CDR3 sequences listed, about 26% are singletons. The material sequenced was naive CD8+ T cells from blood, with Jurkat cell RNA spiked in. Subset defined: FACS-sorted CD8+CD4-CCR7+CD45RA+ naive T cells. V is TRBV27 and J is TRBJ1-5; 8 positions agree with TRBD1. This clonotype was sampled from a human donor in good health. Some libraries in this study had Jurkat cell RNA spiked in. CDR3 in DNA: TGTGCCACCGGGGGACAGGAAGGCAATCAGCCCCAGCATTTT. Translation: CATGGQEGNQPQHF.